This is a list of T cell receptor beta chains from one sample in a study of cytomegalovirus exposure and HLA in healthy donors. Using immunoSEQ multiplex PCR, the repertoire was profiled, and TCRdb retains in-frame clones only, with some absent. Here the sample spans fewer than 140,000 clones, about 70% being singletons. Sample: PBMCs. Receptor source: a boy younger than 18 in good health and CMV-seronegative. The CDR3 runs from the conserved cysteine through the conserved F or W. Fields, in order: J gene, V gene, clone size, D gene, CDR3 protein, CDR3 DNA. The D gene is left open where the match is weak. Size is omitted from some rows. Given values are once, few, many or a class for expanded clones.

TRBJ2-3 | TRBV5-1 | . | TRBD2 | CASSTRLAGPTDTQYF | TGCGCCAGCAGCACCCGACTAGCGGGGCCCACAGATACGCAGTATTTT
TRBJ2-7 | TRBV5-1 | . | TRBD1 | CASSLRDRTYEQYF | TGCGCCAGCAGCTTGCGGGACAGGACCTACGAGCAGTACTTC
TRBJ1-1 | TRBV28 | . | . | CASSPAGVGAFF | TGTGCCAGCAGTCCTGCAGGCGTAGGAGCTTTCTTT
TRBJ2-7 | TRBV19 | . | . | CASQLGQGVGYEQYF | TGTGCCAGTCAATTGGGGCAGGGCGTTGGCTACGAGCAGTACTTC
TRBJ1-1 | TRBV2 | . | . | CASRNPPGPLVTEAFF | TGTGCCAGCAGGAACCCCCCAGGGCCCCTTGTCACTGAAGCTTTCTTT
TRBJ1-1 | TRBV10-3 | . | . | CAISDPPDRLNTEAFF | TGTGCCATCAGTGACCCGCCTGACAGGTTGAACACTGAAGCTTTCTTT
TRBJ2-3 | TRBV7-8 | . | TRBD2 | CASSLFLLGGGNTDTQYF | TGTGCCAGCAGCTTATTCTTATTGGGCGGGGGAAACACAGATACGCAGTATTTT
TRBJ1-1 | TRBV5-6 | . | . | CASSTKPSQNTEAFF | TGTGCCAGCAGCACGAAGCCATCGCAGAACACTGAAGCTTTCTTT
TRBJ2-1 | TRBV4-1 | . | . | CASSHAGTSYNEQFF | TGCGCCAGCAGCCACGCAGGGACATCCTACAATGAGCAGTTCTTC
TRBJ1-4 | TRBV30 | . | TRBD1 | CAWTSRDRAPVATNEKLFF | TGTGCCTGGACTTCCCGGGACAGGGCACCTGTTGCAACTAATGAAAAACTGTTTTTT
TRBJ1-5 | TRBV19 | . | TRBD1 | CASSGTGAARQHF | TGTGCCAGTAGTGGGACAGGGGCCGCGCGCCAGCATTTT
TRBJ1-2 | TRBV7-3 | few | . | CASSPYGGRDGYTF | TGTGCCAGCAGCCCATACGGGGGGAGAGATGGCTACACCTTC
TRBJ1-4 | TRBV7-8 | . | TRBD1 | CASSFRDRGATNEKLFF | TGTGCCAGCAGCTTCCGGGACAGGGGAGCCACTAATGAAAAACTGTTTTTT
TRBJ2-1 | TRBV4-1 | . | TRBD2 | CASSQDLAGGLNEQFF | TGCGCCAGCAGCCAAGATCTAGCGGGGGGGCTTAATGAGCAGTTCTTC
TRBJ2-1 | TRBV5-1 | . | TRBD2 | CASLPTSGVINEQFF | TGCGCCAGCCTCCCGACTAGCGGGGTGATCAATGAGCAGTTCTTC
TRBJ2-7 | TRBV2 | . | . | CASSVTRHEQYF | TGTGCCAGCAGTGTTACTAGGCACGAGCAGTACTTC
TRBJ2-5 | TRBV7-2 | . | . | CASSYSGLQETQYF | TGTGCCAGCAGCTATTCGGGACTGCAAGAGACCCAGTACTTC
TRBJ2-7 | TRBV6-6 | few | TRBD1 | CASSIDRGATYEQYF | TGTGCCAGCAGCATCGACAGGGGGGCTACCTACGAGCAGTACTTC
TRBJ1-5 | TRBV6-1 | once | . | CASVGGGGSNQPQHF | TGTGCCAGCGTAGGTGGGGGGGGGAGCAATCAGCCCCAGCATTTT
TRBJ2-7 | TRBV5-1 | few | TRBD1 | CASSSTGSSYEQYF | TGCGCCAGCAGCTCGACAGGGTCCTCCTACGAGCAGTACTTC
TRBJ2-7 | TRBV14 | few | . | CASSRRARTSYEQYF | TGTGCCAGCAGCCGGAGGGCCAGAACCTCCTACGAGCAGTACTTC
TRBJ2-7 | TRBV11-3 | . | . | CASSLGVSFYEQYF | TGTGCCAGCAGCCTCGGAGTTTCTTTCTACGAGCAGTACTTC
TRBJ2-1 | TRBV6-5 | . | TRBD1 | CASNRGNEQFF | TGTGCCAGTAACAGGGGTAATGAGCAGTTCTTC
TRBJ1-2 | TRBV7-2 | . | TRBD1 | CASIPGQGAGGYTF | TGTGCCAGCATCCCGGGGCAGGGGGCTGGTGGCTACACCTTC
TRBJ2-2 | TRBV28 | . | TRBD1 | CASSPQGATGELFF | TGTGCCAGCAGCCCTCAGGGGGCTACCGGGGAGCTGTTTTTT
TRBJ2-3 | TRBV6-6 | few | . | CASSRQGDTQYF | TGTGCCAGCAGCCGGCAGGGAGATACGCAGTATTTT
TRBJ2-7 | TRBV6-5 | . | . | CASSYSDISYEQYF | TGTGCCAGCAGTTATTCGGACATCTCCTACGAGCAGTACTTC
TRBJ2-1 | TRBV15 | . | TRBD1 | CATSRTTGLDEQFF | TGTGCCACCAGCAGGACGACAGGGTTGGATGAGCAGTTCTTC
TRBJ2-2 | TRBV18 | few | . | CASSRVPTSDTGELFF | TGTGCCAGCTCACGAGTCCCTACGTCGGACACCGGGGAGCTGTTTTTT
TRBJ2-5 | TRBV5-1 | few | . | CASSLNTGKETQYF | TGCGCCAGCAGCTTGAATACAGGAAAAGAGACCCAGTACTTC
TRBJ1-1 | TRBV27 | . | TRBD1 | CASSSRGINTEAFF | TGTGCCAGCAGTTCCAGGGGGATCAACACTGAAGCTTTCTTT